Listed here is a single TCR beta chain. The sample comes from a study of T-cell reconstitution after alpha-beta-depleted transplantation in children. CDR1 and CDR2 (germline): SGHRS, YFSETQ. The CDR3 is made up of 12 amino acids. The V gene end was trimmed by 3 bases and the J gene end by 10 bases; junction bases not matched to a gene: 5. A TCRbeta library incorporating unique molecular identifiers was prepared. MiXCR, run by TCRdb on the PCR reads, gives a single entry per CDR3 protein. The sample includes 450,000 to 600,000 distinct CDR3 sequences, around 16% of them seen just once. The sequencing here drew on PBMCs from the stem cell graft donor, taken from the stem cell graft. The J gene is TRBJ1-1, the V gene TRBV5-1; 8 bases line up with TRBD1. This TCR was sampled from a human donor who donated a stem cell graft to a child with acute lymphoblastic leukemia. In DNA form, the CDR3 reads TGCGCCAGCAGCTCCCAGGGGGCGCGAGCTTTCTTT. It yields the protein CASSSQGARAFF.